The text below deals with one T cell receptor (beta chain). The target antigen is unknown. This sample was taken from a study of CD8+ T cells in alopecia areata. Study at large: Treated patients took oral tofacitinib at 5 to 10 mg twice daily. Points from the study as a whole: Compared with normal scalp, lesional scalp had higher clonality and more expanded CD8+ clones.

After isolation, RNA underwent reverse transcription to generate cDNA as the sequencing template. The repertoire was sequenced with immunoSEQ multiplex PCR; TCRdb's copy has only in-frame clones and lacks some. In the table there are roughly 170,000 clones, around 60% of which are singletons. Germline assignment: CDR1 GTSNPN and CDR2 SVGIG (reference sequence). This CDR3 region has 15 residues. Trimming cost V 0 bases and J 10 bases, with 16 bases left between them. The starting material was CD4+ T cells sorted from blood, obtained at week 0. J is TRBJ1-6 and V is TRBV30; no clear D gene. This clonotype was obtained from a human donor with alopecia areata. The CDR3 is CAWSVERLDRSPLHF. DNA for the CDR3: TGTGCCTGGAGTGTAGAACGGCTGGATAGATCACCCCTCCACTTT.